These 31 T cell receptor beta chains were all obtained from the same sample, sequenced in a study of brain T cells in children with intractable seizures. TCRdb keeps only in-frame clones here, not all; method: immunoSEQ multiplex PCR. Among about 80,000 clones listed, approximately 89% were seen once. The input for sequencing was peripheral blood, taken at surgery. These TCRs come from a girl aged 2-9 years with Rasmussen encephalitis and intractable seizures.

The V and J genes are TRBV6-5 and TRBJ2-5, with D maybe TRBD2 (5 bases). The V gene's germline CDR1 is MNHEY and CDR2 SVGAGI. Trimming cost V 6 bases and J 6 bases, with 20 bases left between them. This CDR3 comprises 15 residues. The CDR3 bases are TGTGCCAGCAGATCGCCGGGATCCCTCGAGAAGACCCAGTACTTC. Its translation: CASRSPGSLEKTQYF.

Only a few counts were recorded for this clone. The chain carries TRBV15 and TRBJ1-1; D is undetermined. The germline gives CDR1 LNHNV, CDR2 YYDKDF (reference sequence). The CDR3 extends over 14 amino acids. V lost 0 bases and J 1 base, leaving 6 bases between the germline ends. The CDR3 loop reads CATSRDQENTEAFF. Written as DNA, the CDR3 is TGTGCCACCAGCAGAGATCAGGAGAACACTGAAGCTTTCTTT.

This chain joins TRBV3-1 (or the pseudogene TRBV3-2) and TRBJ2-2; 9 bases agree with TRBD2. V lost 0 bases, J lost 7 bases, and 9 bases stayed unmatched. CDR1 and CDR2 from the germline V gene are LGHDT and YNNKEL (reference sequence). The CDR3 covers 17 residues. CDR3 in amino acids: CASSQERSGRKGGELFF. CDR3 DNA: TGTGCCAGCAGCCAAGAACGAAGCGGGAGGAAGGGCGGGGAGCTGTTTTTT.

The chain combines TRBV11-3 with TRBJ2-7, with D uncertain. V lost 3 bases and J 7 bases, leaving 13 bases between the germline ends. CDR1 SGHNT and CDR2 YENEEA come from the germline V gene. The CDR3 covers 13 residues. The CDR3 coding sequence is TGTGCCAGCAGCTTTTTGGGCCTCGGGGAGCAGTACTTC. The encoded protein is CASSFLGLGEQYF.

The J gene is TRBJ1-4, the V gene TRBV2, with TRBD1 matching over 8 bases. The CDR3 spans 14 residues. Germline V lookup: CDR1 SNHLY, CDR2 FYNNEI. V was pared by 6 bases and J by 4 bases, with 4 bases of the junction left unmatched. The CDR3 coding sequence is TGTGCCAGCAGGACAGGGGAGATTAATGAAAAACTGTTTTTT. Its protein is CASRTGEINEKLFF.

The V and J genes are TRBV18 and TRBJ2-3, with 7 bases lining up with TRBD2. This CDR3 spans 17 amino acids. V dropped 3 bases and J dropped 3; count of bases not matched to a gene: 12. Germline V gene lookup returns CDR1 KGHSH and CDR2 LQKENI. CDR3 residues: CASSPKGPGLSTDTQYF. CDR3 sequence (DNA): TGTGCCAGCTCACCTAAGGGACCGGGACTATCAACAGATACGCAGTATTTT.

This clone was counted only a few times. This sequence joins TRBV6-5 and TRBJ1-6; 7 nucleotides align to TRBD1. Germline V gives CDR1 MNHEY, CDR2 SVGAGI. This CDR3 spans 14 amino acids. Trimming took 5 bases from V and 9 from J; bases not matched to a gene: 7. CDR3 coding DNA: TGTGCCAGCAGTACGACAGGGTTTAGTTCACCCCTCCACTTT. Protein: CASSTTGFSSPLHF.

The chain combines TRBV12-3 or TRBV12-4 with TRBJ2-7; D unclear. Trimming removed 1 base from V and 4 bases from J, with 8 bases in between. CDR3 length: 13 residues. The CDR3, as DNA: TGTGCCAGCAGTTTAGGACCCCCATACGAGCAGTACTTC. Translated, it gives CASSLGPPYEQYF.

The rearrangement links TRBV4-2 to TRBJ1-1; 7 bases match TRBD1. The CDR3 is made up of 19 amino acids. The ends lost 0 bases at V and 0 bases at J; junction bases unmatched: 13. CDR1 and CDR2 (germline): LGHNA, YNFKEQ. DNA for the CDR3: TGTGCCAGCAGCCAAGATGGACAGGTCCGGAGGGGGGTGAACACTGAAGCTTTCTTT. This encodes CASSQDGQVRRGVNTEAFF.

This chain joins TRBV24-1 and TRBJ2-1; D possibly corresponds to TRBD2 (6 bases). Germline-derived CDR1 and CDR2 are KGHDR and SFDVKD. V shed 5 bases and J shed 1 base, with 11 bases lying between them. The CDR3 length is 15 residues. The CDR3 sequence: CATSGERGSYNEQFF. Here the CDR3 DNA reads TGTGCCACCAGTGGGGAACGGGGGTCCTACAATGAGCAGTTCTTC.

The chain uses TRBV12-3 or TRBV12-4 and TRBJ2-7; D remains unclear. This CDR3 contains 12 residues. V lost 4 bases, J lost 7 bases, and 11 bases lay in between. DNA for the CDR3: TGTGCCAGCAGTTCCACCTACGTTGAGCAGTACTTC. Its protein product is CASSSTYVEQYF.

This chain links TRBV28 with TRBJ1-1; D is ambiguous. V gave up 2 bases and J gave up 5 bases, with 9 bases separating them. The germline CDR1 and CDR2 sequences are MDHEN and SYDVKM. CDR3 length: 13 residues. This CDR3 reads CASSLKAVTEAFF. In nucleotides, the CDR3 is TGTGCCAGCAGTTTAAAGGCGGTGACTGAAGCTTTCTTT.

The genes are TRBV12-3 or TRBV12-4 and TRBJ1-4, with D unresolved. The CDR3 is 13 amino acids. V lost 5 bases and J 8 bases, leaving 12 bases between the germline ends. The CDR3 reads CASSIGLREKLFF. CDR3 nucleotide sequence: TGTGCCAGCAGTATAGGACTTCGGGAAAAACTGTTTTTT.

The rearrangement links TRBV12-3 or TRBV12-4 to TRBJ1-1, with D possibly matching TRBD1 (5 bases). The germline V and J ends were trimmed by 6 bases and 6 bases, with 14 bases remaining between them. This CDR3 comprises 13 residues. The CDR3 here is CASSLGRGAEAFF. CDR3 nucleotides: TGTGCCAGCAGCTTGGGTCGGGGCGCTGAAGCTTTCTTT.

The V and J genes are TRBV6-4 and TRBJ1-2, with D perhaps TRBD1 (6 bases). Germline V gene sequence: CDR1 MRHNA, CDR2 SNTAGT. The CDR3 has 14 amino acids. The V end lost 6 bases, the J end lost 0 bases, and 11 bases lay between the germline ends. This chain's CDR3 is CASSDAGANYGYTF. Written as DNA, the CDR3 is TGTGCCAGCAGCGACGCAGGGGCTAACTATGGCTACACCTTC.

The chain is built from TRBV27 and TRBJ2-3; D is uncertain. V lost 3 bases and J lost 2, with 6 bases in between. Germline CDR1 is MNHEY and CDR2 is SMNVEV (reference sequence). The CDR3 has 13 amino acids. CDR3 protein: CASSLGFTDTQYF. The CDR3, as DNA: TGTGCCAGCAGTTTGGGCTTCACAGATACGCAGTATTTT.

The gene calls are TRBV7-9 and TRBJ2-1, with TRBD1 matching over 9 bases. Germline V CDR1 and CDR2: SEHNR, FQNEAQ (reference sequence). The CDR3 runs 17 residues. J lost 4 bases, V lost 6 bases, and 13 bases had no gene match. DNA of the CDR3: TGTGCCAGCAGGCCGGACAGGGGACTCGGTCTTTACAATGAGCAGTTCTTC. This encodes CASRPDRGLGLYNEQFF.

The rearrangement links TRBV4-1 to TRBJ2-5, with D tentatively TRBD2 (5 bases). CDR1 and CDR2 from the germline V gene are MGHRA and YSYEKL. V dropped 3 bases and J dropped 5 bases, with 10 bases sitting between them. The CDR3 spans 13 residues. For the CDR3, the DNA is TGCGCCAGCAGCCACTCCGCGGGTGAGACCCAGTACTTC. Translated, it gives CASSHSAGETQYF.

V is TRBV4-1 and J is TRBJ1-6; 9 bases align to TRBD1. J lost 6 bases, V lost 4 bases, and 19 bases had no gene match. Germline V gives CDR1 MGHRA, CDR2 YSYEKL. This CDR3 comprises 20 residues. CDR3 amino acids: CASSLTSRDRVRESNSPLHF. In DNA form, the CDR3 reads TGCGCCAGCAGCCTAACGTCCCGGGACAGGGTACGAGAAAGTAATTCACCCCTCCACTTT.

V usage is TRBV12-3 or TRBV12-4 and J usage is TRBJ2-1; D ambiguous. V was pared by 3 bases and J by 7 bases, with 7 bases between. The CDR3 consists of 12 residues. This CDR3 is CASSFAWNEQFF. CDR3 in DNA: TGTGCCAGCAGTTTCGCGTGGAATGAGCAGTTCTTC.

The chain carries TRBV9 and TRBJ1-1, with unresolved D. CDR1 and CDR2 from the germline V gene are SGDLS and YYNGEE. V dropped 0 bases and J dropped 1 base, with 7 bases sitting between them. The CDR3 consists of 14 residues. The CDR3 region is CASSVGEGNTEAFF. The CDR3 DNA is TGTGCCAGCAGCGTAGGTGAGGGGAACACTGAAGCTTTCTTT.

The rearrangement links TRBV5-4 to TRBJ2-7; 14 nucleotides agree with TRBD2. This CDR3 spans 17 amino acids. The V and J ends lost 4 bases and 4 bases, in that order; junction bases with no gene match: 10. CDR1 and CDR2 (germline): SGHNT, YYREEE (reference sequence). CDR3 amino acids: CASSRTGTSGSGYEQYF. The CDR3 DNA sequence: TGTGCCAGCAGCCGGACCGGGACTAGCGGGAGTGGGTACGAGCAGTACTTC.

The genes are TRBV21-1 and TRBJ2-6; the DNA was not used to check the table's D call, TRBD2. TRBV21-1 is a known pseudogene. The CDR3 has 19 amino acids. The CDR3 DNA follows: TGTGCCAGCAGCCCCCATCGAAGGTCGGGGTTATCTGGGGCCAACGTCCTGACTTTC. Amino acids: CASSPHRRSGLSGANVLTF.

The chain couples TRBV7-8 to TRBJ2-7; D unresolved. CDR1 SGHVS and CDR2 FQNEAQ come from the germline V gene. The CDR3 extends over 14 amino acids. Trimming took 3 bases from V and 1 from J, leaving 10 bases between them. The CDR3 region has the DNA TGTGCCAGCAGCTTTTTGGCAGCATCCTACGAGCAGTACTTC. Encoded protein: CASSFLAASYEQYF.

The V and J genes are TRBV7-2 and TRBJ2-7; TRBD2 matches at 10 bases. J lost 0 bases, V lost 4 bases, and 3 bases had no gene match. The length of the CDR3 is 15 residues. CDR1 is SGHTA, CDR2 FQGNSA, per germline. The CDR3 DNA reads as TGTGCCAGCAGCTGGAGCGGGAGGGCCTCCTACGAGCAGTACTTC. Protein product: CASSWSGRASYEQYF.

This clone came up once. J is TRBJ2-5 and V is TRBV27; 8 bases fit TRBD1. CDR1 MNHEY and CDR2 SMNVEV come from the germline V gene (reference sequence). The CDR3 runs to 14 residues. The V and J ends lost 2 bases and 7 bases, in that order; junction bases with no gene match: 6. The CDR3 region is CASSLPDRGGTQYF. Written as DNA, the CDR3 is TGTGCCAGCAGTTTACCTGACAGGGGAGGGACCCAGTACTTC.

The J gene is TRBJ2-7, the V gene TRBV27; D is undetermined. Trimming took off 4 bases at V and 7 bases at J, with 17 bases between the two ends. CDR1 is MNHEY, CDR2 SMNVEV, per germline (reference sequence). The CDR3 has 14 amino acids. The CDR3 region has the DNA TGTGCCAGCAGTTCCCTCCCGGGCCCCTCAGAGCAGTACTTC. This sequence encodes CASSSLPGPSEQYF.

The chain employs TRBV10-3 and TRBJ2-6; 8 bases map to TRBD1. With 6 bases clipped from V and 0 bases from J, the junction kept 10 bases outside the gene matches. Germline-derived CDR1 and CDR2 are ENHRY and SYGVKD. This CDR3 has 18 amino acids. CDR3 protein: CAIRSSGTGSSGANVLTF. The DNA of the CDR3 is TGTGCCATCAGGAGCTCCGGGACAGGATCCTCTGGGGCCAACGTCCTGACTTTC.

This clone was counted once. CDR3 coding DNA: TGTGCCAGGGCCCGTACTCGGGAAACGAACACTGAAGCTTTCTTT. The encoded protein is CARARTRETNTEAFF. This sequence joins TRBV9 and TRBJ1-1; D is unclear. Germline-derived CDR1 and CDR2 are SGDLS and YYNGEE. The CDR3 is 15 residues long. Trimming took 8 bases from V and 1 from J, leaving 18 bases between them.

The chain joins TRBV7-9 to TRBJ1-3, with D maybe TRBD1 (6 bases). Germline V lookup: CDR1 SEHNR, CDR2 FQNEAQ (reference sequence). The CDR3 runs to 15 residues. The V end lost 9 bases, the J end lost 0 bases, and 15 bases lay between the germline ends. Here the CDR3 DNA reads TGTGCCAGTCGACAGGTCCCCCGCTCTGGAAACACCATATATTTT. Translated: CASRQVPRSGNTIYF. Complete variable domain (other parts from reference TRBV7-9 and TRBJ1-3): DTGVSQNPRHKITKRGQNVTFRCDPISEHNRLYWYRQTLGQGPEFLTYFQNEAQLEKSRLLSDRFSAERPKGSFSTLEIQRTEQGDSAMYLCASRQVPRSGNTIYFGEGSWLTVV.

This clone was seen a handful of times. The J gene is TRBJ1-5, the V gene TRBV5-6; D unclear. The germline V gene has CDR1 SGHDT and CDR2 YYEEEE. CDR3 length: 12 residues. With 3 bases removed from V and 4 bases from J, the gap between germline ends came to 5 bases. The CDR3 nucleotides are TGTGCCAGCAGCTCGCTTAATCAGCCCCAGCATTTT. Translating it yields CASSSLNQPQHF.